This is a list of T cell receptor beta chains from one sample in a study of CD8+CD57+ T cells in acquired aplastic anemia. One entry per CDR3 protein, called by TCRdb with MiXCR from the reads. Among 160,000 or so distinct CDR3 sequences listed, 40% to 55% were seen once. Sample: sorted CD4+, CD8+, or CD8+CD57+ T cells (not recorded which) from PBMCs. The receptors originated from a human donor with aplastic anemia. CDR3s include the opening cysteine and the closing phenylalanine or tryptophan. The D gene is left open where the match is weak. Clone size is not always given. Where it is, it says once, few, many or a class for expanded clones.

j_gene: TRBJ1-2; abundance: once; v_gene: TRBV10-3; d_gene: TRBD1; CDR3nt: TGTGCCAGCCAAGGGGACAGGGGGATCTATGGCTACACCTTC; CDR3aa: CASQGDRGIYGYTF
j_gene: TRBJ1-4; abundance: many; v_gene: TRBV7-2; d_gene: -; CDR3nt: TGTGCCAGCAGTCAGGTGCACACTAATGAAAAACTGTTTTTT; CDR3aa: CASSQVHTNEKLFF
j_gene: TRBJ2-3; abundance: -; v_gene: TRBV5-1; d_gene: -; CDR3nt: TGCGCCAGCAGCTTGGGGGGGGCGCAGTATTTT; CDR3aa: CASSLGGAQYF
j_gene: TRBJ1-5; abundance: -; v_gene: TRBV24-1; d_gene: -; CDR3nt: TGTGCCACCAGTGACCCGGGCCGTGGCAATCAGCCCCAGCATTTT; CDR3aa: CATSDPGRGNQPQHF
j_gene: TRBJ1-3; abundance: many; v_gene: TRBV7-2; d_gene: -; CDR3nt: TGTGCCAGCAGCCTTCAGGGGAGTATAAACACCATATATTTT; CDR3aa: CASSLQGSINTIYF
j_gene: TRBJ1-2; abundance: -; v_gene: TRBV2; d_gene: -; CDR3nt: TGTGCCAGCAGTGCTTCTCCCTATGGCTACACCTTC; CDR3aa: CASSASPYGYTF
j_gene: TRBJ2-1; abundance: many; v_gene: TRBV14; d_gene: -; CDR3nt: TGTGCCAGCAGCCAAGAAAGAGAGAGCTCCTACAATGAGCAGTTCTTC; CDR3aa: CASSQERESSYNEQFF
j_gene: TRBJ2-7; abundance: many; v_gene: TRBV7-3; d_gene: -; CDR3nt: TGTGCCAGCAGTATCCGGGACTCCTACGAGCAGTACTTC; CDR3aa: CASSIRDSYEQYF
j_gene: TRBJ2-7; abundance: few; v_gene: TRBV10-2; d_gene: -; CDR3nt: TGCGCCAGCAGTGCCAGCAGCCCCAACCTCTACGAGCAGTACTTC; CDR3aa: CASSASSPNLYEQYF
j_gene: TRBJ1-2; abundance: -; v_gene: TRBV4-1; d_gene: -; CDR3nt: TGCGCCAGCAGCCAAGTGGTGGCTACCGTGGGGGGGGCTCACTATGGCTACACCTTC; CDR3aa: CASSQVVATVGGAHYGYTF
j_gene: TRBJ2-7; abundance: -; v_gene: TRBV29-1; d_gene: -; CDR3nt: TGCAGCGTTCGAGCAGGCGCCTACGAGCAGTACTTC; CDR3aa: CSVRAGAYEQYF
j_gene: TRBJ2-5; abundance: -; v_gene: TRBV2; d_gene: TRBD2; CDR3nt: TGTGCCAGCAGTGAACTCGGGGCGGGGGGGCTAACCCAGTACTTC; CDR3aa: CASSELGAGGLTQYF
j_gene: TRBJ1-6; abundance: medium-sized; v_gene: TRBV2; d_gene: TRBD1; CDR3nt: TGTGCCAGCAGGGGACAGGGGGAAAACACCCTCCACTTT; CDR3aa: CASRGQGENTLHF
j_gene: TRBJ2-1; abundance: -; v_gene: TRBV24-1; d_gene: TRBD2; CDR3nt: TGTGCCACCAGCGGGAGGGGCACACGCAATGAGCAGTTCTTC; CDR3aa: CATSGRGTRNEQFF
j_gene: TRBJ1-3; abundance: many; v_gene: TRBV7-9; d_gene: -; CDR3nt: TGTGCCAGCAGCTCGCCAAACACCATATATTTT; CDR3aa: CASSSPNTIYF
j_gene: TRBJ2-7; abundance: once; v_gene: TRBV5-1; d_gene: -; CDR3nt: TGCGCCAGCAGCTTGGCCCGGGGCGGGTTAGTCTACGAGCAGTACTTC; CDR3aa: CASSLARGGLVYEQYF
j_gene: TRBJ1-5; abundance: many; v_gene: TRBV7-9; d_gene: -; CDR3nt: TGTGCCAGCAGCTTAGTCGGAGGAACCCAGCATTTT; CDR3aa: CASSLVGGTQHF
j_gene: TRBJ1-6; abundance: -; v_gene: TRBV7-3; d_gene: -; CDR3nt: TGTGCCAGCAGCCCGCAGCAAACGGGTAATTCGCCCCTCCACTTT; CDR3aa: CASSPQQTGNSPLHF
j_gene: TRBJ2-7; abundance: few; v_gene: TRBV14; d_gene: -; CDR3nt: TGTGCCAGCAGCCAAGGCCGGGGACACGAGCAGTACTTC; CDR3aa: CASSQGRGHEQYF
j_gene: TRBJ1-2; abundance: -; v_gene: TRBV7-9; d_gene: -; CDR3nt: TGTGCCAGCAGCCCTGGACTCTATGGCTACACCTTC; CDR3aa: CASSPGLYGYTF
j_gene: TRBJ1-6; abundance: many; v_gene: TRBV30; d_gene: TRBD1; CDR3nt: TGTGCCTGGACTCGTCCGGGACAGTCGAATTCACCCCTCCACTTT; CDR3aa: CAWTRPGQSNSPLHF
j_gene: TRBJ2-3; abundance: -; v_gene: TRBV6-1; d_gene: TRBD1; CDR3nt: TGTGCCAGACCCCACAGGGGGACTGGGAACGGAGATACGCAGTATTTT; CDR3aa: CARPHRGTGNGDTQYF
j_gene: TRBJ1-2; abundance: many; v_gene: TRBV20-1; d_gene: -; CDR3nt: TGCAGTGCTTCCCCGAACACCGCGGGGGGGGTTGGCTACACCTTC; CDR3aa: CSASPNTAGGVGYTF
j_gene: TRBJ1-1; abundance: -; v_gene: TRBV20-1; d_gene: TRBD1; CDR3nt: TGCAGTGCTAGCGACAGGGGGAGGACTGAAGCTTTCTTT; CDR3aa: CSASDRGRTEAFF
j_gene: TRBJ2-3; abundance: -; v_gene: TRBV15; d_gene: -; CDR3nt: TGTGCCACCAGCAGACTCGGGGGAACCATCACAGATACGCAGTATTTT; CDR3aa: CATSRLGGTITDTQYF
j_gene: TRBJ1-1; abundance: many; v_gene: TRBV6-5; d_gene: -; CDR3nt: TGTGCCAGCAGCTCCTATCTTCACACTGAAGCTTTCTTT; CDR3aa: CASSSYLHTEAFF
j_gene: TRBJ2-1; abundance: few; v_gene: TRBV28; d_gene: -; CDR3nt: TGTGCCAGCAGTTTACAGGGGAACCAGCAGTTCTTC; CDR3aa: CASSLQGNQQFF
j_gene: TRBJ1-1; abundance: many; v_gene: TRBV20-1; d_gene: -; CDR3nt: TGCAGTGCTAGAGATCAACGCCTCACTGAAGCTTTCTTT; CDR3aa: CSARDQRLTEAFF
j_gene: TRBJ2-7; abundance: once; v_gene: TRBV20-1; d_gene: -; CDR3nt: TGCAGTGCTAGAGAATCACCGGAGGACGAGCAGTACTTC; CDR3aa: CSARESPEDEQYF
j_gene: TRBJ1-4; abundance: many; v_gene: TRBV10-1; d_gene: -; CDR3nt: TGCGCCAGCAGTGAGTTTACAGGGACGGCTTTAAGGGAAAAACTGTTTTTT; CDR3aa: CASSEFTGTALREKLFF
j_gene: TRBJ1-5; abundance: -; v_gene: TRBV2; d_gene: -; CDR3nt: TGTGCCAGCAGTGAACCGCGGGGGGTAGAGACCCAGCATTTT; CDR3aa: CASSEPRGVETQHF
j_gene: TRBJ1-1; abundance: medium-sized; v_gene: TRBV13; d_gene: -; CDR3nt: TGTGCCACCCACCTTCTGGGGAGGGCTGAAGCTTTCTTT; CDR3aa: CATHLLGRAEAFF
j_gene: TRBJ2-1; abundance: few; v_gene: TRBV13; d_gene: TRBD2; CDR3nt: TGTGCCAGCAGCTTAGTCCCCTTGTTGGCGGGAGCAGGGAATGAGCAGTTCTTC; CDR3aa: CASSLVPLLAGAGNEQFF
j_gene: TRBJ2-3; abundance: few; v_gene: TRBV11-1; d_gene: TRBD1; CDR3nt: TGTGCCAGCAGCCCCGTGTGGGGACAGGGGGGGCCAGATACGCAGTATTTT; CDR3aa: CASSPVWGQGGPDTQYF
j_gene: TRBJ1-5; abundance: many; v_gene: TRBV20-1; d_gene: -; CDR3nt: TGCAGTGCTATCCCACCCGGGTATAGCAATCAGCCCCAGCATTTT; CDR3aa: CSAIPPGYSNQPQHF
j_gene: TRBJ2-2; abundance: many; v_gene: TRBV6-6; d_gene: -; CDR3nt: TGTGCCAGCAGTTACACGAGATGGGCCGGGGAGCTGTTTTTT; CDR3aa: CASSYTRWAGELFF
j_gene: TRBJ1-1; abundance: -; v_gene: TRBV19; d_gene: -; CDR3nt: TGTGCCAGTAGTATGCGGGTACCAGGGTGGGGCACTGAAGCTTTCTTT; CDR3aa: CASSMRVPGWGTEAFF
j_gene: TRBJ1-2; abundance: -; v_gene: TRBV10-3; d_gene: TRBD1; CDR3nt: TGTGCCATCAGTCAAGGGGACAGGGGCTATGGCTACACCTTC; CDR3aa: CAISQGDRGYGYTF
j_gene: TRBJ1-1; abundance: -; v_gene: TRBV2; d_gene: TRBD1; CDR3nt: TGTGCCAGCAGGCCGGGACAGGGCGGGACTGAAGCTTTCTTT; CDR3aa: CASRPGQGGTEAFF
j_gene: TRBJ1-1; abundance: few; v_gene: TRBV19; d_gene: TRBD1; CDR3nt: TGTGCCAGCAGTAAAATAGGACAGGGGTCCACTGAAGCTTTCTTT; CDR3aa: CASSKIGQGSTEAFF
j_gene: TRBJ2-5; abundance: -; v_gene: TRBV15; d_gene: TRBD2; CDR3nt: TGTGCCACCAGCAGAGGCGGGGGAAAGACCCAGTACTTC; CDR3aa: CATSRGGGKTQYF
j_gene: TRBJ2-3; abundance: -; v_gene: TRBV24-1; d_gene: -; CDR3nt: TGTGCCACCGGGGGTGGGGCAGGGGAGACAGATACGCAGTATTTT; CDR3aa: CATGGGAGETDTQYF
j_gene: TRBJ2-7; abundance: -; v_gene: TRBV29-1; d_gene: TRBD1; CDR3nt: TGCAGCGTGCTGGGACAGTCCTCCTACGAGCAGTACTTC; CDR3aa: CSVLGQSSYEQYF
j_gene: TRBJ2-7; abundance: -; v_gene: TRBV7-9; d_gene: -; CDR3nt: TGTGCCAGCAGCTTAGTTAGAGCCTACGAGCAGTACTTC; CDR3aa: CASSLVRAYEQYF
j_gene: TRBJ2-5; abundance: few; v_gene: TRBV3-1; d_gene: -; CDR3nt: TGTGCCAGCAGCCTCGGACAGTCCTTGGGGACCCAGTACTTC; CDR3aa: CASSLGQSLGTQYF
j_gene: TRBJ1-4; abundance: many; v_gene: TRBV5-1; d_gene: -; CDR3nt: TGCGCCAGCAGCTTGGGCGGGATTGAAAAACTGTTTTTT; CDR3aa: CASSLGGIEKLFF
j_gene: TRBJ2-5; abundance: -; v_gene: TRBV7-9; d_gene: TRBD2; CDR3nt: TGTGCCAGCAGCTTAGCGTTAGCGGGGGGAGAGACCCAGTACTTC; CDR3aa: CASSLALAGGETQYF
j_gene: TRBJ1-2; abundance: -; v_gene: TRBV29-1; d_gene: -; CDR3nt: TGCAGCGTTGCTCTCGGGCGCGACTACACCTTC; CDR3aa: CSVALGRDYTF
j_gene: TRBJ2-7; abundance: -; v_gene: TRBV25-1; d_gene: -; CDR3nt: TGTGCCAGCAGCCCCAGGGGCGGGGCTTCTCACGCCGTTGCCTCCTACGAGCAGTACTTC; CDR3aa: CASSPRGGASHAVASYEQYF
j_gene: TRBJ2-7; abundance: -; v_gene: TRBV5-1; d_gene: TRBD1; CDR3nt: TGCGCCAGCAGTTTTGGGACAGGCGAGCAGTACTTC; CDR3aa: CASSFGTGEQYF
j_gene: TRBJ2-5; abundance: -; v_gene: TRBV18; d_gene: -; CDR3nt: TGTGCCAGCTCACCGTCAGGGGAAGAGACCCAGTACTTC; CDR3aa: CASSPSGEETQYF
j_gene: TRBJ2-3; abundance: few; v_gene: TRBV7-2; d_gene: -; CDR3nt: TGTGCCAGCAGCTTACCCATGGATACGCAGTGTTTT; CDR3aa: CASSLPMDTQCF
j_gene: TRBJ2-2; abundance: many; v_gene: TRBV4-3; d_gene: -; CDR3nt: TGCGCCAGCAGCTTGACAGTTAACACCGGGGAGCTGTTTTTT; CDR3aa: CASSLTVNTGELFF
j_gene: TRBJ2-1; abundance: many; v_gene: TRBV20-1; d_gene: TRBD2; CDR3nt: TGCAGTGCTAGAGATCTAGCGGACTCCTACAATGAGCAGTTCTTC; CDR3aa: CSARDLADSYNEQFF
j_gene: TRBJ1-1; abundance: -; v_gene: TRBV7-6; d_gene: TRBD1; CDR3nt: TGTGCCAGCAGCTTTGACAGGGTGGATGGGTCAGACACTGAAGCTTTCTTT; CDR3aa: CASSFDRVDGSDTEAFF